The next 15 T cell receptor beta chains were all read from a single sample in a study of cytomegalovirus exposure and HLA in healthy donors. Vbeta (60) and Jbeta (13) primers were used in the PCR. Libraries were prepared by immunoSEQ multiplex PCR; TCRdb keeps only in-frame clonotypes and omits some of them. The sample has 95,000 to 150,000 clones, roughly 80% seen once. The specimen sequenced was PBMCs. The source of these receptors is a female donor in good health and CMV-seronegative.

The rearrangement joins TRBV9 to TRBJ2-3; 9 positions agree with TRBD2. The trim removed 3 bases at V and 2 bases at J, leaving 7 bases unmatched. The length of the CDR3 is 16 residues. Germline lookup yields CDR1 SGDLS and CDR2 YYNGEE. The CDR3 DNA reads TGTGCCAGCAGCGGGATAGCGGGGGACCCCACAGATACGCAGTATTTT. Translation: CASSGIAGDPTDTQYF.

A few counts support this clone. The CDR3 region is CASSQETAGDGANVLTF. The CDR3 DNA is TGTGCCAGCAGCCAAGAGACGGCGGGTGATGGGGCCAACGTCCTGACTTTC. V is TRBV4-2 and J is TRBJ2-6, with D possibly matching TRBD2 (5 bases). This CDR3 is 17 amino acids long. Germline-derived CDR1 and CDR2 are LGHNA and YNFKEQ. Trimming pared 0 bases from V and 3 bases from J, leaving 12 bases between.

The J gene is TRBJ2-3, the V gene TRBV4-1, with 8 nucleotides matching TRBD2. The length of the CDR3 is 18 residues. V lost 2 bases to trimming and J lost 4 bases; unmatched junction nucleotides: 14. CDR1 and CDR2 (germline): MGHRA, YSYEKL. The DNA of the CDR3 is TGCGCCAGCAGCCAAACTCAGAGGAGCGGGAGTAGTTCAGATACGCAGTATTTT. Its translation: CASSQTQRSGSSSDTQYF.

The table lists this clone with a few counts. CDR3 sequence: CASSFRDRPYGYTF. The CDR3 region has the DNA TGTGCCAGCAGCTTCCGAGACAGGCCCTATGGCTACACCTTC. This chain connects TRBV5-6 to TRBJ1-2; possibly TRBD1 for D (6 bases). The CDR3 extends over 14 amino acids. CDR1 and CDR2 (germline): SGHDT, YYEEEE. With 2 bases removed from V and 4 bases from J, the gap between germline ends came to 12 bases.

The rearrangement links TRBV6-6 to TRBJ2-5; TRBD2 is a possible D gene (7 bases). The DNA matches TRBJ2-7 better at its end, which makes the J call doubtful. This CDR3 contains 14 residues. Looked up from germline, CDR1 is MNHNY and CDR2 is SVGAGI (reference sequence). This chain's CDR3 is CASEHEGGDYEQYF. The CDR3, as DNA: TGTGCCAGCGAACACGAGGGGGGGGACTACGAGCAGTACTTC.

The chain combines TRBV15 with TRBJ2-1, with D uncertain. V was shortened by 4 bases and J by 9 bases, with 16 bases between the two germline ends. The CDR3 runs 14 residues. CDR1 and CDR2 from the germline V gene are LNHNV and YYDKDF (reference sequence). Here the CDR3 reads CATSTLYPYGEQFF. DNA for the CDR3: TGTGCCACCAGCACCTTATACCCGTACGGTGAGCAGTTCTTC. The entire variable domain, with the rest obtained from reference TRBV15 and TRBJ2-1, is as follows: DAMVIQNPRYQVTQFGKPVTLSCSQTLNHNVMYWYQQKSSQAPKLLFHYYDKDFNNEADTPDNFQSRRPNTSFCFLDIRSPGLGDTAMYLCATSTLYPYGEQFFGPGTRLTVL.

The chain joins TRBV5-1 to TRBJ1-3; D is possibly TRBD1 (5 bases). The germline V gene has CDR1 SGHRS and CDR2 YFSETQ. The ends were cut back, 0 bases at V and 2 bases at J, with 6 bases in the middle. The CDR3 covers 14 residues. CDR3 nucleotide sequence: TGCGCCAGCAGCTTGGCGGGGGCTGGAAACACCATATATTTT. Its translation: CASSLAGAGNTIYF.

The gene calls are TRBV6-5 and TRBJ2-2; 7 nucleotides match TRBD2. Trimming cost V 0 bases and J 4 bases; bases outside gene matches: 5. Looked up from germline, CDR1 is MNHEY and CDR2 is SVGAGI. The CDR3 is made up of 16 amino acids. CDR3 loop: CASSYSGLRGTGELFF. CDR3 DNA: TGTGCCAGCAGTTACTCGGGACTACGGGGCACCGGGGAGCTGTTTTTT.

V and J are TRBV7-9 and TRBJ2-4; possibly TRBD1 for D (6 bases). The germline V gene has CDR1 SEHNR and CDR2 FQNEAQ (reference sequence). The V end lost 2 bases, the J end lost 8 bases, and 13 bases lay between the germline ends. This CDR3 has 14 residues. CDR3 sequence: CASSLFVGGHIQYF. CDR3 sequence (DNA): TGTGCCAGCAGCTTATTTGTTGGGGGCCACATTCAGTACTTC.

This clone was observed a handful of times. The rearrangement joins TRBV19 to TRBJ2-3, with D possibly being TRBD1 (6 bases). With 3 bases removed from V and 6 bases from J, the gap between germline ends came to 13 bases. Germline lookup yields CDR1 LNHDA and CDR2 SQIVND (reference sequence). The CDR3 has 14 residues. The CDR3 protein is CASSISPGADTQYF. The CDR3 region has the DNA TGTGCCAGTAGTATCTCGCCAGGGGCTGATACGCAGTATTTT.

This chain joins TRBV5-6 and TRBJ1-1, with 9 bases lining up with TRBD1. The CDR3 has 17 residues. The V and J ends lost 0 bases and 7 bases, in that order; junction bases with no gene match: 13. Germline CDR1 and CDR2: SGHDT and YYEEEE. CDR3 protein: CASSLGDRVGFENEAFF. CDR3 bases: TGTGCCAGCAGCTTGGGGGACAGGGTAGGATTCGAGAATGAAGCTTTCTTT. The whole variable domain, filled in from reference TRBV5-6 and TRBJ1-1, reads DAGVTQSPTHLIKTRGQQVTLRCSPKSGHDTVSWYQQALGQGPQFIFQYYEEEERQRGNFPDRFSGHQFPNYSSELNVNALLLGDSALYLCASSLGDRVGFENEAFFGQGTRLTVV.

The chain combines TRBV11-3 with TRBJ2-2; 9 nucleotides line up with TRBD1. CDR1 and CDR2 (germline): SGHNT, YENEEA. Trimming took 6 bases from V and 6 from J; bases not matched to a gene: 8. This CDR3 is built from 15 residues. The CDR3 DNA sequence: TGTGCCAGCAGTCTACAGGGGGCAAACGCCGGGGAGCTGTTTTTT. This sequence encodes CASSLQGANAGELFF.

This clone was seen a few times. The chain uses TRBV19 and TRBJ2-6; TRBD1 aligns across 9 bases. This CDR3 contains 12 residues. Germline V gives CDR1 LNHDA, CDR2 SQIVND (reference sequence). Losses at the gene ends were 5 bases for V and 15 bases for J; bases not matched to a gene: 5. CDR3 sequence reads: CASSGTGLGLTF. CDR3 sequence (DNA): TGTGCCAGTAGTGGGACAGGGCTAGGCCTGACTTTC.

Of note for this clone: One end of the junction fails to match germline, which may point to a read error. The sample contains more than one DNA sequence encoding this CDR3. This rearrangement joins TRBV27 to TRBJ2-1; 8 bases map to TRBD2. Looked up from germline, CDR1 is MNHEY and CDR2 is SMNVEV (reference sequence). The CDR3 length is 15 residues. CDR3: CASSPWTSPYNEQFF. Here the CDR3 DNA reads TGTGCTAGCAGTCCCTGGACTAGCCCCTACAATGAGCAGTTCTTC.

The chain combines TRBV27 with TRBJ1-1; 7 bases line up with TRBD1. The V and J ends lost 3 bases and 6 bases, in that order; junction bases with no gene match: 7. CDR3 length equals 14 residues. CDR1 and CDR2 from the germline V gene are MNHEY and SMNVEV (reference sequence). The CDR3 loop is CASSFGTVDSEAFF. The DNA for the CDR3 is TGTGCCAGCAGTTTCGGGACAGTAGACTCTGAAGCTTTCTTT.